This T cell receptor beta chain stems from a study of CD8 T cells in ankylosing spondylitis. Findings and caveats of the study: Researchers reportedly found disease-linked clones significantly enriched in matched ankylosing spondylitis synovial fluid.

This clonotype was found many times. The antigen remains undetermined. TCRdb fed the 5' RACE reads into MiXCR, producing one record per CDR3 protein. The sample shows over 150,000 distinct CDR3 sequences, 10% to 15% of them seen only once. V was cut by 7 bases and J by 3 bases, with 15 bases left in between. This CDR3 spans 14 amino acids. The rearrangement links TRBV12-3 or TRBV12-4 to TRBJ1-1; weak D call: TRBD1 (6 bases). This clonotype was sampled from a male donor with ankylosing spondylitis or in good health (not recorded which). The sample comprised blood, either unsorted or a sorted T cell fraction (not recorded which). The DNA of the CDR3 is TGTGCCAGCACCAAGGGGGGGTGGGACACTGAAGCTTTCTTT. Protein product: CASTKGGWDTEAFF.